This is a list of T cell receptor beta chains from one sample in a study of shared clonotypes between healthy human individuals. The assay was immunoSEQ multiplex PCR, and TCRdb's table has in-frame clones only and misses some. This repertoire shows about 2.4 million clones, just over 90% found once; its top ten account for roughly 0.15%. Sequencing used naive CD4+ T cells sorted from blood. Receptor source: a man aged 18 to 30 in good health. CDR3s include the opening cysteine and the closing phenylalanine or tryptophan. A D gene is named only where the DNA matches it firmly.

-,TRBV4-3,14,TRBJ2-2,CASSRSRNTGELFF
-,TRBV7-9,15,TRBJ2-5,CASSLAERERETQYF
TRBD2,TRBV7-2,15,TRBJ2-7,CASSTRTSGLEEQYF
TRBD2,TRBV7-2,19,TRBJ2-3,CASSPSRWSGRGRGDTQYF
TRBD2,TRBV19,15,TRBJ2-2,CASSALAGGTGELFF
-,TRBV5-4,14,TRBJ1-6,CASSLGGGNSPLHF
TRBD1,TRBV5-4,14,TRBJ2-5,CASSANRGTETQYF
TRBD2,TRBV2,14,TRBJ2-7,CASRRGETLYEQYF
-,TRBV19,15,TRBJ2-2,CASKRGVGDTGELFF
TRBD2,TRBV14,14,TRBJ2-5,CASKSTSRQETQYF
TRBD1,TRBV9,13,TRBJ1-6,CASTRTGNSPLHF
TRBD2,TRBV7-9,18,TRBJ2-3,CASSLTRTSGVGTDTQYF
-,TRBV9,15,TRBJ1-3,CASSSGLAAGNTIYF
TRBD1,TRBV6-5,15,TRBJ2-4,CASRRGDRGLNIQYF
TRBD2,TRBV5-1,16,TRBJ2-1,CASRRSSGGAYNEQFF
-,TRBV27,16,TRBJ2-3,CASRSPGTGHTDTQYF
-,TRBV6-6,14,TRBJ1-4,CASSLYRDNEKLFF
-,TRBV6-5,13,TRBJ1-2,CASSYSGAEVYTF
TRBD1,TRBV29-1,11,TRBJ1-1,CSVKTGAEAFF
-,TRBV25-1,12,TRBJ2-7,CASSEGGIEQYF
TRBD1,TRBV5-1,16,TRBJ1-1,CASSLLRTGGNTEAFF
-,TRBV27,14,TRBJ1-6,CASSLSNGNSPLHF
-,TRBV6-6,15,TRBJ2-7,CASSQRATGSYEQYF
-,TRBV18,15,TRBJ2-2,CASSPLGRNTGELFF
-,TRBV4-3,14,TRBJ2-3,CASSHGSRTDTQYF
-,TRBV15,14,TRBJ2-5,CATSRDRGSETQYF
-,TRBV7-2,14,TRBJ2-5,CASSRIRGIETQYF
-,TRBV7-8,16,TRBJ1-6,CASSRGPGHVNSPLHF
TRBD1,TRBV30,12,TRBJ1-4,CAYRDRDEKLFF
-,TRBV6-5,15,TRBJ1-6,CASKGDLTVNSPLHF
-,TRBV18,14,TRBJ2-5,CASSPLHPQETQYF
-,TRBV15,13,TRBJ1-1,CATSRGRNTEAFF
-,TRBV10-1,13,TRBJ1-2,CASSATTNYGYTF
TRBD1,TRBV6-6,15,TRBJ1-1,CASSPSGQGRDEAFF
-,TRBV6-5,15,TRBJ1-2,CASSYSFADGYGYTF
TRBD1,TRBV11-2,15,TRBJ1-2,CASSRYGQGPPGYTF
-,TRBV5-1,15,TRBJ2-7,CASSLSEGRSYEQYF
-,TRBV6-1,14,TRBJ2-5,CASSRTYSQETQYF
TRBD1,TRBV10-3,14,TRBJ1-2,CAISEGTGLHGYTF
TRBD1,TRBV2,15,TRBJ1-1,CASSEGWTGLSEAFF
TRBD2,TRBV5-6,16,TRBJ2-1,CASSLVGTSVQNEQFF
TRBD1,TRBV5-8,18,TRBJ2-5,CASSWPGQGGAAVETQYF
-,TRBV5-1,14,TRBJ1-3,CASSPSQTGNTIYF
TRBD2,TRBV7-9,16,TRBJ2-1,CASRSSSGGIYNEQFF
-,TRBV5-1,15,TRBJ2-7,CASSLAAGNSNEQYF
TRBD1,TRBV7-9,17,TRBJ2-5,CASSLAGQGKLRETQYF
TRBD2,TRBV2,16,TRBJ2-3,CASSDVLAGGSDTQYF
-,TRBV18,17,TRBJ2-7,CASSASALDRSSYEQYF
-,TRBV19,17,TRBJ1-6,CASSIGSASFGNSPLHF